Each of the 28 T cell receptor beta chains below was sequenced from the same sample in a study of CXCR3-negative and CXCR3-positive naive CD8 T cells. Each TRB cDNA library was prepared by 5' RACE (with UMI labels). TCRdb re-called the 5' RACE reads; one entry per CDR3 protein, DNA not given. The sample has 90,000 to 150,000 distinct CDR3 sequences, and its top ten clones hold approximately 0.38%. Study findings and constraints: CXCR3-positive naive cells had more hydrophobic TRB CDR3s than CXCR3-negative naive cells.

No cognate antigen is known for these TCRs. The material sequenced was naive CXCR3+ CD8+ T cells from blood. Subset reported: CD45RO-CCR7+CD27+CD95- naive CD8+ T cells expressing CXCR3 (TNR3+). Every receptor here comes from a human donor in good health. Some clones in this sample may be carry-over from other donors' samples.

The chain employs TRBV5-1 and TRBJ1-1; the TCRdb D gene call, TRBD1, has no DNA to confirm it. CDR1 and CDR2 (germline): SGHRS, YFSETQ. The CDR3 contains 13 residues. CDR3 sequence: CASSPSRGTEAFF.

This chain links TRBV20-1 with TRBJ2-3. Germline CDR1 DFQATT, CDR2 SNEGSKA (reference sequence). There are 13 residues in the CDR3. CDR3: CNAGQDRTDTQYF.

V gene TRBV7-6 combines with J gene TRBJ2-3; the TCRdb D gene call, TRBD2, has no DNA to confirm it. Per germline, CDR1 SGHVS and CDR2 FNYEAQ. This CDR3 has 14 residues. The CDR3 loop is CASSRGGARDTQYF.

The rearrangement joins TRBV27 to TRBJ2-1; TCRdb's D call, TRBD2, is unchecked because there is no DNA. The CDR3 loop spans 14 amino acids. Germline CDR1 MNHEY, CDR2 SMNVEV (reference sequence). The CDR3 loop is CASSSGTSGNEQFF.

V and J are TRBV7-8 and TRBJ2-1; no DNA is available, so the TRBD2 call from TCRdb remains unchecked. The CDR3 sequence is 15 residues long. Germline V lookup: CDR1 SGHVS, CDR2 FQNEAQ. The CDR3 spells CASSFIGLVDGEQFF. The variable domain in full, completed from reference TRBV7-8 and TRBJ2-1, reads GAGVSQSPRYKVAKRGQDVALRCDPISGHVSLFWYQQALGQGPEFLTYFQNEAQLDKSGLPSDRFFAERPEGSVSTLKIQRTQQEDSAVYLCASSFIGLVDGEQFFGPGTRLTVL.

V gene TRBV13 combines with J gene TRBJ2-1; without DNA, the TCRdb call of TRBD1 cannot be checked. Germline lookup yields CDR1 PRHDT and CDR2 FYEKMQ (reference sequence). This CDR3 region has 15 residues. CDR3 sequence: CASSNRDRGSDEQFF.

This chain joins TRBV9 and TRBJ2-1. Germline CDR1 is SGDLS and CDR2 is YYNGEE. CDR3 length: 13 residues. CDR3: CASSSPSYNEQFF.

V gene TRBV5-6 combines with J gene TRBJ2-3; TCRdb picks TRBD2, but there is no DNA to check that call. The germline CDR1 and CDR2 sequences are SGHDT and YYEEEE. The CDR3 has 17 amino acids. CDR3 protein: CASSPGTSGRALDTQYF. The full variable domain, with the rest looked up from reference TRBV5-6 and TRBJ2-3, is DAGVTQSPTHLIKTRGQQVTLRCSPKSGHDTVSWYQQALGQGPQFIFQYYEEEERQRGNFPDRFSGHQFPNYSSELNVNALLLGDSALYLCASSPGTSGRALDTQYFGPGTRLTVL.

The chain combines TRBV9 with TRBJ2-1. This CDR3 has 14 residues. Germline lookup yields CDR1 SGDLS and CDR2 YYNGEE. This CDR3 is CASSVVGVHNEQFF.

The CDR3 here is CASSWVTSTGELFF. The chain recombines TRBV27 with TRBJ2-2; there is no DNA to check the TCRdb D call of TRBD2. This CDR3 has 14 amino acids. The germline V gene has CDR1 MNHEY and CDR2 SMNVEV (reference sequence).

This chain joins TRBV20-1 and TRBJ1-2. Germline V CDR1 and CDR2: DFQATT, SNEGSKA (reference sequence). The CDR3 runs 14 residues. The CDR3 sequence: CSASSFRNLYGYTF.

The chain combines TRBV6-2 or TRBV6-3 with TRBJ2-1. Germline V lookup: CDR1 MNHEY, CDR2 SVGEGT. The CDR3 contains 16 residues. This CDR3 is CASSYSISVSYNEQFF.

The chain couples TRBV4-1 to TRBJ2-1. The CDR3 is 16 residues long. Germline V gives CDR1 MGHRA, CDR2 YSYEKL. The CDR3 reads CASSQGPRASYNEQFF.

CDR3 residues: CASTKGWPAMSCEQYF. The gene calls are TRBV21-1 and TRBJ2-7. TRBV21-1 is a recognized pseudogene. This CDR3 comprises 16 residues.

V gene TRBV29-1 combines with J gene TRBJ2-7; TCRdb's D call, TRBD2, is unchecked because there is no DNA. This CDR3 comprises 12 residues. CDR1 is SQVTM, CDR2 ANQGSEA, per germline. Here the CDR3 reads CSVGAGGYEQYF.

The chain recombines TRBV7-9 with TRBJ2-7; the D gene TCRdb calls, TRBD1, cannot be checked with no DNA. Germline CDR1 and CDR2: SEHNR and FQNEAQ (reference sequence). This CDR3 is built from 16 residues. Here the CDR3 reads CASSFPPGWGTYEQYF.

This CDR3 is CSAQQGDYEQYF. The rearrangement links TRBV29-1 to TRBJ2-7; the D call of TRBD1 rests on TCRdb alone, since no DNA is present to check it. The CDR3 totals 12 residues. Germline V gene data show CDR1 as SQVTM and CDR2 as ANQGSEA.

This sequence joins TRBV2 and TRBJ1-3; TCRdb proposes TRBD1, but this gene call is untestable without DNA. CDR1 SNHLY and CDR2 FYNNEI come from the germline V gene. The CDR3 loop spans 16 amino acids. CDR3 in amino acids: CASSVGPFSSGNTIYF.

The gene calls are TRBV4-3 and TRBJ2-7. Germline V gene lookup returns CDR1 LGHNA and CDR2 YSLEER. This CDR3 is built from 13 residues. The CDR3 region is CASSQDVGYEQYF.

V gene TRBV11-2 combines with J gene TRBJ2-2; lacking DNA, the TRBD1 call made by TCRdb goes unchecked. The germline V gene has CDR1 SGHAT and CDR2 FQNNGV. This CDR3 comprises 15 residues. CDR3 amino acids: CASSPSGLNTGELFF.

This chain joins TRBV4-3 and TRBJ2-7; TCRdb picks TRBD2, but there is no DNA to check that call. CDR1 is LGHNA and CDR2 is YSLEER in the germline V gene. This CDR3 contains 15 residues. CDR3 amino acids: CASSQDRAPYYEQYF.

This chain links TRBV4-1 with TRBJ2-2. The CDR3 is 14 residues long. Germline CDR1 is MGHRA and CDR2 is YSYEKL. The CDR3 reads CASRPWQNTGELFF.

J is TRBJ2-1 and V is TRBV15. From germline, CDR1 is LNHNV and CDR2 YYDKDF (reference sequence). The CDR3 length is 16 residues. The CDR3 is CATSRDLSGGYNEQFF.

The chain combines TRBV5-1 with TRBJ2-7; TCRdb reports TRBD2, a call that lacks DNA to check it against. CDR3 length: 16 residues. The germline gives CDR1 SGHRS, CDR2 YFSETQ. The chain's CDR3 is CASTSSGGVDSYEQYF.

The V gene is TRBV20-1, the J gene TRBJ2-5; without DNA, the TCRdb call of TRBD1 cannot be checked. Germline CDR1 and CDR2: DFQATT and SNEGSKA (reference sequence). The CDR3 is 13 residues long. Here the CDR3 reads CSARVPGQETQYF.

The V and J genes are TRBV7-9 and TRBJ1-5; the D call from TCRdb, TRBD1, cannot be confirmed without DNA. Germline CDR1 is SEHNR and CDR2 is FQNEAQ (reference sequence). CDR3 length: 16 residues. CDR3 sequence reads: CASSPQGTGGNQPQHF.

The V and J genes are TRBV20-1 and TRBJ1-1; TCRdb lists TRBD1, though no DNA is available to test this call. Per germline, CDR1 DFQATT and CDR2 SNEGSKA (reference sequence). The CDR3 is 16 amino acids. This CDR3 is CSARDQAPSQYTEAFF.

The chain joins TRBV3-1 to TRBJ2-1. There are 16 residues in the CDR3. Germline V gene data show CDR1 as LGHDT and CDR2 as YNNKEL (reference sequence). CDR3 region: CASSQEGRSSYNEQFF.